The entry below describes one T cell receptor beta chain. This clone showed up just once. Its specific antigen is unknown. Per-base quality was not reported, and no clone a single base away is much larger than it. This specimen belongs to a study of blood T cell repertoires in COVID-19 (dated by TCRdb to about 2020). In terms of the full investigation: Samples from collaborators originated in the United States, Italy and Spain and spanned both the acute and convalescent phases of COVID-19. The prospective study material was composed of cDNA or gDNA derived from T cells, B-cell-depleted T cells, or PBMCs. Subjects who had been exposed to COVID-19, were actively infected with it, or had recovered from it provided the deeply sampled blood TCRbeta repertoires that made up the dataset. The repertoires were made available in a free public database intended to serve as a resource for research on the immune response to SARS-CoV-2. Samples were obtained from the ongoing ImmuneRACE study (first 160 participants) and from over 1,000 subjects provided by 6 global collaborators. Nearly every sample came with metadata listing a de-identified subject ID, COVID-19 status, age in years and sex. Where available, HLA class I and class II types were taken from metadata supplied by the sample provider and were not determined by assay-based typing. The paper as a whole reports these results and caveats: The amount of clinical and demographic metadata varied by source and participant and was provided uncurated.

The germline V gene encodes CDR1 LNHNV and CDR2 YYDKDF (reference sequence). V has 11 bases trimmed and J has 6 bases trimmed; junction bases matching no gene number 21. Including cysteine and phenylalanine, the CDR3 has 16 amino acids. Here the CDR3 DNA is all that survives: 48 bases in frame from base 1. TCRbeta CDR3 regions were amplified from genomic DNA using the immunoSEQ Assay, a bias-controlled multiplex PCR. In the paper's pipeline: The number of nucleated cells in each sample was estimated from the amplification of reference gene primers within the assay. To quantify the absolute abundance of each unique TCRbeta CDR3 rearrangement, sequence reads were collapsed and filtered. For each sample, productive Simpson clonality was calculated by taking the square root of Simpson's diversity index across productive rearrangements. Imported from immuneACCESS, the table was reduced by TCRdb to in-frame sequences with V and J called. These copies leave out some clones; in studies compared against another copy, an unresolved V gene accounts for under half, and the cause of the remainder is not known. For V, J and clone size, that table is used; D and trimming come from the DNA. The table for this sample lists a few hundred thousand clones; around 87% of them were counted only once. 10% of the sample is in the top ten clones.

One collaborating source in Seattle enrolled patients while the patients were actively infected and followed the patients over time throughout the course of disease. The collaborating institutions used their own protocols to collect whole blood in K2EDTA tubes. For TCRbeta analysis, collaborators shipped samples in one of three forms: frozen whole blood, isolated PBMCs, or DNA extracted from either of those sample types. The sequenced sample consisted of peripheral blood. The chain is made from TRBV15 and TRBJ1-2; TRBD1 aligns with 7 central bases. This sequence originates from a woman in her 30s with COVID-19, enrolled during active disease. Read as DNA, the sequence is TGTGCCCCAGAAAGGGGAAACAGGGGAAGGGTACATGGCTACACCTTC. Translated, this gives CAPERGNRGRVHGYTF.